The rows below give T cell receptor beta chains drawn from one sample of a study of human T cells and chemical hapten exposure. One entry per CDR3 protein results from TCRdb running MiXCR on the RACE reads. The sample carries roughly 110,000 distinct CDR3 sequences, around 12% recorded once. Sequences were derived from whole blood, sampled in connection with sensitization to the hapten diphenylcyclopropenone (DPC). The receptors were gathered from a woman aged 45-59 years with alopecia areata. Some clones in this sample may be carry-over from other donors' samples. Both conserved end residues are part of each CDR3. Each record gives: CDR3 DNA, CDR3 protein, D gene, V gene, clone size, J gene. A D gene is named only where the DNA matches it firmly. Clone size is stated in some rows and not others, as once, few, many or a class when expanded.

TGCAGCGTTGCCGGACCGGACTCCTACGAGCAGTACTTC,CSVAGPDSYEQYF,-,TRBV29-1,-,TRBJ2-7
TGTGCCAGCAGCGCCCATACCCTTCTAGTTGGAGAGCAGTACTTC,CASSAHTLLVGEQYF,-,TRBV9,many,TRBJ2-7
TGTGCCAGCAGCCCTCGACTAGCGGGAGGCTACGAGCAGTACTTC,CASSPRLAGGYEQYF,TRBD2,TRBV14,many,TRBJ2-7
TGCGCCAGCAGCTTGGAAGCGGATACGCAGTATTTT,CASSLEADTQYF,-,TRBV5-1,few,TRBJ2-3
TGCAGCGCTACGACAGGGTCCATCACTGAAGCTTTCTTT,CSATTGSITEAFF,TRBD1,TRBV29-1,-,TRBJ1-1
TGTGCCAGCAGCTTCCAGAGAAACACCATATATTTT,CASSFQRNTIYF,-,TRBV11-2,-,TRBJ1-3
TGTGCCAGCAGCCAAGTGCGCAGGGTTGGTGAAAAACTGTTTTTT,CASSQVRRVGEKLFF,-,TRBV14,-,TRBJ1-4
TGTGCCAGCAGTGCCCCCGGGACAGGGGAAGAGCAGTACTTC,CASSAPGTGEEQYF,TRBD1,TRBV28,few,TRBJ2-7
TGTGCCAGCAGCTTATCGAGCGAGCAGTACTTC,CASSLSSEQYF,-,TRBV7-9,few,TRBJ2-7
TGTGCCAGCAGGGTCGGACAGGGTGGGCGCGAGCAGTACTTC,CASRVGQGGREQYF,TRBD1,TRBV28,few,TRBJ2-7
TGTGCCAGCAGCTTAGTGATCGGTAGAAGGCCAGAGACCCAGTACTTC,CASSLVIGRRPETQYF,-,TRBV7-6,many,TRBJ2-5
TGCGCCAGCAGCTGGACAGTAGCGAACACTGAAGCTTTCTTT,CASSWTVANTEAFF,-,TRBV5-1,-,TRBJ1-1
TGTGCCAGCAGTTTAGCGGGTTTCGATTCACCCCTCCACTTT,CASSLAGFDSPLHF,-,TRBV12-3/TRBV12-4,few,TRBJ1-6
TGCAGCGTTGCCGGGACTAGCGTGAAGGAGACCCAGTACTTC,CSVAGTSVKETQYF,TRBD2,TRBV29-1,many,TRBJ2-5
TGTGCCAGCAGCTTGGTTGGTACAGAAGATAGCAATCAGCCCCAGCATTTT,CASSLVGTEDSNQPQHF,-,TRBV5-5,-,TRBJ1-5